Reported below is one T cell receptor beta chain. Only a few counts were recorded for this clonotype. Its antigen remains undetermined. No base quality information exists; no much larger clone differs at one position. The instrument was an Illumina HiSeq 2500. TCR beta libraries were prepared by quantitative 5'-RACE with molecular barcodes. In the original analysis: To identify disease-linked TCR variants, a new computational method was used, one built on a probabilistic model of VDJ rearrangement. TCRdb passed the public sequencing reads through fastp at Q25 and MiXCR, retaining productive beta sequences. Records with the same CDR3 protein are collapsed into one entry carrying the most frequent genes and DNA. TCRdb, not the original authors, processed these V and J calls. Counted in this sample were 250,000 to 350,000 distinct CDR3 sequences; 20% of them appeared once. The top ten clones comprise roughly 8% of the sample.

This specimen comes from a study of CD8 T cells in ankylosing spondylitis (dated by TCRdb to 2015 to 2018). For the wider study: To find TCR variants linked to disease, the study profiled T cell receptor beta repertoires in ankylosing spondylitis patients and healthy donors. Samples of peripheral blood were taken, and for ankylosing spondylitis patients, synovial fluid was collected as well. The whole study cohort included about a hundred healthy donors and 25 or so ankylosing spondylitis patients. Broad study findings and their caveats: A TCR beta motif of eight highly homologous amino acid variants appeared characteristic of blood from ankylosing spondylitis patients. The disease-linked clones showed a CD8+ phenotype and occurred at relatively low frequencies in peripheral blood. The disease-linked clones were reported as significantly enriched in matched synovial fluid samples from ankylosing spondylitis patients. Some TCR beta motif variants had previously been reported in synovial fluid and blood of reactive arthritis patients, which suggested common disease-initiation mechanisms.

The junction shows trimming of 5 bases on V and 6 bases on J, and the gene matches do not reach 7 bases of it. As encoded in the germline V gene, CDR1 is SGHRS while CDR2 is YFSETQ. From cysteine to phenylalanine, the CDR3 is 14 amino acids long. Only CDR3 DNA remains: 42 bases, in frame from the first base. Sequenced input: blood, either unsorted or a sorted T cell fraction (not recorded which). Rearrangement joined TRBV5-1 to TRBJ1-1, with 10 central nucleotides matching TRBD1. The sequence was collected from a male donor with ankylosing spondylitis or in good health (not recorded which). The DNA reads TGCGCCAGCAGTAGAGACAGGGGGCATTCTGAAGCTTTCTTT. Its translation is CASSRDRGHSEAFF.